Following are 25 T cell receptor beta chains from one sample sequenced in a study of patients and donors after allogeneic stem cell transplantation. TCRdb passed the RT-PCR reads through MiXCR, listing each CDR3 protein once. Of some 31,000 distinct CDR3 sequences detected, less than 45% appear once; the ten largest clones hold more than 65%. Sequenced input: blood, either unsorted or a sorted T cell fraction (not recorded which). Every receptor here comes from a human donor who was either an allogeneic HSCT recipient or a stem cell or donor lymphocyte infusion donor (not recorded which). It is not recorded whose cells these are; they may come from a transplant donor.

The DNA for the CDR3 is TGTGCCAGCAGCGGCCCGGGACAGGGGGGTTATGAAGCTTTCTTT. Protein sequence: CASSGPGQGGYEAFF. This chain joins TRBV5-5 and TRBJ1-1, with 11 nucleotides matching TRBD1. V was pared by 4 bases and J by 7 bases, with 9 bases of the junction left unmatched. Germline V gene lookup returns CDR1 SGHKS and CDR2 YYEKEE (reference sequence). The CDR3 is 15 amino acids.

V and J are TRBV4-1 and TRBJ2-5; 12 nucleotides agree with TRBD2. The CDR3 has 15 amino acids. Trimming took 6 bases from V and 2 from J; bases not matched to a gene: 4. Looked up from germline, CDR1 is MGHRA and CDR2 is YSYEKL. CDR3: CASRRLAGGQETQYF. The CDR3 nucleotides are TGCGCCAGCAGGCGCCTAGCGGGAGGGCAAGAGACCCAGTACTTC.

Only a few counts were recorded for this clonotype. The chain combines TRBV5-1 with TRBJ2-2; D is unclear. CDR3 length equals 14 residues. Trimming cost V 0 bases and J 4 bases, with 7 bases left between them. Germline CDR1 and CDR2: SGHRS and YFSETQ. CDR3 DNA sequence: TGCGCCAGCAGCTTGGTGGGTTCCACCGGGGAGCTGTTTTTT. Translated, it gives CASSLVGSTGELFF.

In this sample, this clonotype turned up a few times. The chain employs TRBV6-1 and TRBJ2-7; 8 positions agree with TRBD2. The CDR3 covers 16 residues. J was trimmed by 2 bases and V by 8 bases; bases with no gene match: 14. Germline CDR1 reads MNHNS; CDR2 reads SASEGT. CDR3 DNA: TGTGCCAGCCATCTAGCGGGCAGCCCAGAAGCCTACGAGCAGTACTTC. Its translation: CASHLAGSPEAYEQYF.

This clonotype was detected only a few times. The chain links TRBV6-1 to TRBJ1-5; D is unresolved. V was cut by 1 base and J by 0 bases, with 7 bases left in between. The germline V gene has CDR1 MNHNS and CDR2 SASEGT. The CDR3 loop spans 15 amino acids. This chain's CDR3 is CASSEVGHSNQPQHF. CDR3 bases: TGTGCCAGCAGTGAAGTGGGTCATAGCAATCAGCCCCAGCATTTT.

This clonotype was picked up many times. The rearrangement joins TRBV6-1 to TRBJ2-2, with D uncertain. CDR1 is MNHNS, CDR2 SASEGT, per germline. This CDR3 spans 14 amino acids. V lost 5 bases, J lost 6 bases, and 13 bases lay in between. The CDR3 DNA is TGTGCCAGCAGTCAAAATTTTGAACCCGGGGAGCTGTTTTTT. As protein: CASSQNFEPGELFF.

This clonotype came up many times. V gene TRBV5-1 combines with J gene TRBJ1-1; 8 nucleotides agree with TRBD1. The J segment lost 1 base and the V segment lost 3 bases, leaving 5 bases of the junction unmatched. The length of the CDR3 is 15 residues. Germline V gives CDR1 SGHRS, CDR2 YFSETQ. CDR3 residues: CASSSTGTGNTEAFF. The CDR3 DNA reads TGCGCCAGCAGCTCAACTGGGACAGGGAACACTGAAGCTTTCTTT.

The CDR3 loop is CASRSPGDVYNSPLHF. CDR3 DNA sequence: TGTGCCAGCAGATCGCCAGGGGACGTATATAATTCACCCCTCCACTTT. The chain employs TRBV6-5 and TRBJ1-6, with D possibly matching TRBD1 (6 bases). CDR1 and CDR2 from the germline V gene are MNHEY and SVGAGI. The CDR3 loop spans 16 amino acids. V was trimmed by 6 bases and J by 4 bases, leaving 16 bases between them.

The J gene is TRBJ2-7, the V gene TRBV20-1; 12 nucleotides line up with TRBD2. CDR3 length: 14 amino acids. J was trimmed by 4 bases and V by 1 base; bases with no gene match: 2. CDR1 is DFQATT, CDR2 SNEGSKA, per germline (reference sequence). CDR3 DNA: TGCAGTGCTAGAGCCGGGACTAGCGGGTACGAGCAGTACTTC. It specifies CSARAGTSGYEQYF.

The chain uses TRBV6-5 and TRBJ2-3; TRBD2 is a possible D gene (6 bases). V shed 4 bases and J shed 5 bases, with 10 bases lying between them. Germline CDR1 is MNHEY and CDR2 is SVGAGI. This CDR3 contains 13 residues. CDR3 region: CASSSRLVDTQYF. CDR3 sequence (DNA): TGTGCCAGCAGTTCGCGACTAGTAGATACGCAGTATTTT.

This clonotype was detected only a few times. The chain couples TRBV12-3 or TRBV12-4 to TRBJ1-3; D ambiguous. V lost 7 bases and J lost 2, with 12 bases in between. The CDR3 extends over 14 amino acids. DNA for the CDR3: TGTGCCAGCACCTTCGTTTGGCCTGGAAACACCATATATTTT. Its protein product is CASTFVWPGNTIYF.

This clonotype was detected only a few times. The chain employs TRBV10-3 and TRBJ2-1, with D hard to call. V was shortened by 10 bases and J by 2 bases, with 12 bases between the two germline ends. Germline values: CDR1 ENHRY, CDR2 SYGVKD. CDR3 size: 13 residues. This CDR3 reads CANLDRTYNEQFF. The CDR3 DNA follows: TGTGCCAACCTGGACCGAACCTACAATGAGCAGTTCTTC.

The V call is TRBV4-3, the J call TRBJ2-5; TRBD2 matches 14 bases. This CDR3 is 16 amino acids long. CDR1 is LGHNA, CDR2 YSLEER, per germline. The V gene end was trimmed by 5 bases and the J gene end by 5 bases; junction bases not matched to a gene: 7. CDR3: CASSRLAGGLGETQYF. CDR3 DNA: TGCGCCAGCAGCAGACTAGCGGGAGGGCTAGGGGAGACCCAGTACTTC.

CDR3 in DNA: TGCGCCAGCAGCCGGAGGGGCGACTCACCCCTCCACTTT. Encoded protein: CASSRRGDSPLHF. V gene TRBV4-3 combines with J gene TRBJ1-6; a possible D gene is TRBD1 (5 bases). CDR1 LGHNA and CDR2 YSLEER come from the germline V gene. Trimming pared 4 bases from V and 10 bases from J, leaving 11 bases between. The CDR3 totals 13 residues.

This clonotype was found a few times. J is TRBJ2-3 and V is TRBV5-1, with unresolved D. Germline CDR1 reads SGHRS; CDR2 reads YFSETQ. The CDR3 sequence is 13 residues long. Trimming shortened V by 3 bases and J by 2 bases, and 7 bases separated the two germline ends. CDR3 nucleotide sequence: TGCGCCAGCAGCTCGCCCTCCACAGATACGCAGTATTTT. Protein: CASSSPSTDTQYF. Complete variable domain (other parts from reference TRBV5-1 and TRBJ2-3): KAGVTQTPRYLIKTRGQQVTLSCSPISGHRSVSWYQQTPGQGLQFLFEYFSETQRNKGNFPGRFSGRQFSNSRSEMNVSTLELGDSALYLCASSSPSTDTQYFGPGTRLTVL.

V and J are TRBV9 and TRBJ1-3, with D uncertain. The CDR3 sequence is 13 residues long. Trimming took 1 base from V and 1 from J, leaving 3 bases between them. CDR1 and CDR2 from the germline V gene are SGDLS and YYNGEE. Written as DNA, the CDR3 is TGTGCCAGCAGCGTACCTTCTGGAAACACCATATATTTT. It encodes CASSVPSGNTIYF.

This chain joins TRBV7-2 and TRBJ1-1; D is perhaps TRBD1 (5 bases). Trimming left V 5 bases short and J 1 base short, with 17 bases between. The CDR3 runs to 16 residues. Germline assignment: CDR1 SGHTA and CDR2 FQGNSA. The CDR3 is CASSPGPAWANTEAFF. DNA of the CDR3: TGTGCCAGCAGCCCGGGGCCGGCCTGGGCGAACACTGAAGCTTTCTTT.

The chain carries TRBV20-1 and TRBJ1-1; D is ambiguous. The CDR3 is made up of 12 amino acids. The germline V and J ends were trimmed by 4 bases and 0 bases, with 6 bases remaining between them. From germline, CDR1 is DFQATT and CDR2 SNEGSKA (reference sequence). CDR3 in DNA: TGCAGTGCTACCGACATGAACACTGAAGCTTTCTTT. Translation: CSATDMNTEAFF.

As to this clonotype: One end of the junction varies from germline; a read error may be responsible. V and J are TRBV12-3 or TRBV12-4 and TRBJ1-2; TRBD1 might be the D (5 bases). The CDR3 consists of 13 residues. The CDR3 reads CASSLAEGPDICF. The CDR3, as DNA: TGTGCCAGCAGTTTGGCCGAGGGACCGGACATTTGCTTC.

This clonotype was counted many times. The V gene is TRBV6-5, the J gene TRBJ1-4; the D is unclear. The CDR3 is 15 amino acids. The V gene's germline CDR1 is MNHEY and CDR2 SVGAGI. V was shortened by 4 bases and J by 10 bases, with 19 bases between the two germline ends. The CDR3 DNA reads as TGTGCCAGCAGTTTCACGGACCGGGCCTTAGGAAAACTGTTTTTT. This gives the protein CASSFTDRALGKLFF.

The chain links TRBV4-3 to TRBJ1-4; D is possibly TRBD1 (6 bases). Germline CDR1 reads LGHNA; CDR2 reads YSLEER. This CDR3 contains 16 residues. Trimming cost V 4 bases and J 10 bases, with 22 bases left between them. CDR3 nucleotides: TGCGCCAGCAGCCTCACCAAGGGGACATCGGCTCGAAAACTGTTTTTT. It translates to CASSLTKGTSARKLFF.

This clonotype was picked up many times. The CDR3 protein is CASSLQSMNTEAFF. CDR3 bases: TGTGCCAGCAGCTTACAGAGCATGAACACTGAAGCTTTCTTT. The chain joins TRBV7-9 to TRBJ1-1; D gene unclear. This CDR3 has 14 amino acids. V was clipped by 2 bases and J by 0 bases, with 7 bases between them. Germline assignment: CDR1 SEHNR and CDR2 FQNEAQ (reference sequence).

This clonotype is labeled medium-sized (0.01 to 0.1%). This chain links TRBV21-1 with TRBJ1-2. TRBV21-1 is a recognized pseudogene. The CDR3 spans 9 residues. The CDR3 sequence is CASSKDVLF. In nucleotides, the CDR3 is TGTGCCAGCAGCAAAGACGTTCTCTTC.

This chain links TRBV7-6 with TRBJ1-1; no clear D. CDR1 and CDR2 from the germline V gene are SGHVS and FNYEAQ. The CDR3 contains 17 residues. Trimming cost V 2 bases and J 0 bases, with 16 bases left between them. The CDR3, as DNA: TGTGCCAGCAGCTTAATGTCGGATCAGTCAGTGAACACTGAAGCTTTCTTT. Encoded protein: CASSLMSDQSVNTEAFF. The full variable domain, its missing parts supplied by reference TRBV7-6 and TRBJ1-1, is GAGVSQSPRYKVTKRGQDVALRCDPISGHVSLYWYRQALGQGPEFLTYFNYEAQQDKSGLPNDRFSAERPEGSISTLTIQRTEQRDSAMYRCASSLMSDQSVNTEAFFGQGTRLTVV.

V and J are TRBV10-3 and TRBJ1-6; no clear D gene. V shed 8 bases and J shed 0 bases, with 5 bases lying between them. The CDR3 covers 13 residues. Germline CDR1 ENHRY, CDR2 SYGVKD. CDR3 protein: CAIGDSYNSPLHF. CDR3 DNA sequence: TGTGCCATCGGGGACTCCTATAATTCACCCCTCCACTTT.